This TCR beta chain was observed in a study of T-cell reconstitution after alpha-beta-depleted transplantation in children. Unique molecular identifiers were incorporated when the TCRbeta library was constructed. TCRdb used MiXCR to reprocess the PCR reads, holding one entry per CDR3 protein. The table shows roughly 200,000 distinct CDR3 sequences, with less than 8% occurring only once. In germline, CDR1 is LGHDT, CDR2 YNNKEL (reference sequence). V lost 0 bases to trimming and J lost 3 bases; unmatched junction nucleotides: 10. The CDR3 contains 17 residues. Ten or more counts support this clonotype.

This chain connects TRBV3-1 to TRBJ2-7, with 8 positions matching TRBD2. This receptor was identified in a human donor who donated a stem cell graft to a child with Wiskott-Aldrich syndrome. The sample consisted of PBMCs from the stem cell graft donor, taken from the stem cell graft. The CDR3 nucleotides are TGTGCCAGCAGCCAAGAGGGTAAACTAGCGGTGAGCTACGAGCAGTACTTC. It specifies CASSQEGKLAVSYEQYF.